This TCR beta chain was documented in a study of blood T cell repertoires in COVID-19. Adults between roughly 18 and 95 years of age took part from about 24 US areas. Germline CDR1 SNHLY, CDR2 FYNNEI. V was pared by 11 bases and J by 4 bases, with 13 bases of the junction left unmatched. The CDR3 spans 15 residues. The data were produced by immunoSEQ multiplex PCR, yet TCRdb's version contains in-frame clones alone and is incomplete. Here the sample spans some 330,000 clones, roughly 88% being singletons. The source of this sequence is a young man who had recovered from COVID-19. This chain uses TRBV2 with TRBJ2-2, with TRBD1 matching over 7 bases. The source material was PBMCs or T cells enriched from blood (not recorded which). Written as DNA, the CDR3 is TGTGCCTCAAGGCGGCAGGGGGTTAGCACCGGGGAGCTGTTTTTT. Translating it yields CASRRQGVSTGELFF.